These T cell receptor beta chains were read from a single sample in a study of beta chain features in type 1 diabetes. Data came from immunoSEQ multiplex PCR; TCRdb stores just in-frame clones and leaves some out. The repertoire holds about 170,000 clones, with over 6% as singletons. The sequenced sample was central memory CD4+ T cells from blood. Receptors originate from a man younger than 35 with type 1 diabetes. Each CDR3 is given with its conserved first and last residue. A D gene is named only where the DNA matches it firmly. Only part of the rows carry a size: once, few, many, or a class if the clone is expanded.

NA	TRBV15	TRBD2	TRBJ2-4	CATSRVWGTSGSSSIQYF	TGTGCCACCAGCAGAGTTTGGGGAACTAGCGGGAGTAGTAGCATTCAGTACTTC
NA	TRBV23-1	NA	TRBJ1-3	CASSQSNTGNTIYF	TGCGCCAGCAGTCAATCGAACACTGGAAACACCATATATTTT
many	TRBV11-1	NA	TRBJ2-7	CASSLAGTSSYEQYF	TGTGCCAGCAGCTTAGCGGGGACTTCCTCCTACGAGCAGTACTTC
few	TRBV20-1	NA	TRBJ1-2	CCPAGGYGYTF	TGCTGTCCAGCGGGGGGCTATGGCTACACCTTC
many	TRBV7-2	NA	TRBJ2-1	CASSSGLLPGEQFF	TGTGCCAGCAGCTCGGGACTTCTCCCTGGGGAGCAGTTCTTC
few	TRBV27	NA	TRBJ2-5	CASSLRGGQETQYF	TGTGCCAGCAGTTTAAGGGGTGGTCAAGAGACCCAGTACTTC
many	TRBV28	NA	TRBJ1-2	CASSRGGGYGYTF	TGTGCCAGCAGTCGGGGAGGCGGCTATGGCTACACCTTC
NA	TRBV5-8	NA	TRBJ2-1	CASSLRLGSSYNEQFF	TGTGCCAGCAGCTTAAGGCTGGGGAGCTCCTACAATGAGCAGTTCTTC
NA	TRBV7-8	NA	TRBJ1-6	CASSLLGWWSSYNSPLHF	TGTGCCAGCAGCTTGTTAGGATGGTGGAGCTCCTATAATTCACCCCTCCACTTT
NA	TRBV5-5	NA	TRBJ1-1	CASSSFGLMNTEAFF	TGTGCCAGCAGCTCCTTCGGACTGATGAACACTGAAGCTTTCTTT
NA	TRBV27	TRBD2	TRBJ2-5	CASRFSLAGGQETQYF	TGTGCCAGCAGATTTTCTTTAGCGGGGGGACAAGAGACCCAGTACTTC
NA	TRBV4-2	TRBD2	TRBJ2-3	CASSQDPSGSSADTQYF	TGTGCCAGCAGCCAAGACCCTAGCGGGAGTAGTGCAGATACGCAGTATTTT
few	TRBV28	TRBD2	TRBJ2-4	CASSSAGTSGRDIQYF	TGTGCCAGCAGTAGTGCCGGGACTAGCGGGAGAGACATTCAGTACTTC
few	TRBV7-2	TRBD1	TRBJ1-5	CASSLNRGADQPQHF	TGTGCCAGCAGCTTAAACAGGGGGGCGGATCAGCCCCAGCATTTT
few	TRBV5-1	NA	TRBJ2-1	CASRRVGTPGNEQFF	TGCGCCAGCAGGAGGGTCGGGACTCCCGGGAATGAGCAGTTCTTC
few	TRBV18	TRBD1	TRBJ2-7	CASSPGQRNYEQYF	TGTGCCAGCTCACCGGGACAGAGAAACTACGAGCAGTACTTC
NA	TRBV5-4	NA	TRBJ2-3	CASKAQASTDTQYF	TGTGCCAGCAAAGCCCAGGCTAGCACAGATACGCAGTATTTT
NA	TRBV14	TRBD2	TRBJ2-5	CASSRWSGGASETQYF	TGTGCCAGCAGCCGGTGGAGCGGGGGGGCGTCGGAGACCCAGTACTTC
few	TRBV15	NA	TRBJ1-3	CATSRDNPGFVNTIYF	TGTGCCACCAGCAGAGATAATCCAGGCTTTGTAAACACCATATATTTT
NA	TRBV27	NA	TRBJ1-1	CASTPWRGTGEAFF	TGTGCCAGCACCCCCTGGCGGGGAACCGGGGAAGCTTTCTTT
few	TRBV19	NA	TRBJ2-7	CASKLQRGSYEQYF	TGTGCCAGCAAACTCCAACGTGGTAGCTACGAGCAGTACTTC
NA	TRBV29-1	TRBD1	TRBJ1-2	CSVGGIGQGVRGYTF	TGCAGCGTTGGGGGTATAGGACAGGGAGTCCGTGGCTACACCTTC
few	TRBV5-4	TRBD1	TRBJ2-1	CATLRGQGYNEQFF	TGTGCCACCCTTAGGGGACAGGGGTACAATGAGCAGTTCTTC
NA	TRBV7-9	TRBD1	TRBJ2-7	CASSDRAYEQYF	TGTGCCAGCAGCGACAGGGCCTACGAGCAGTACTTC
few	TRBV30	NA	TRBJ1-1	CAWRPRSGRNTEAFF	TGTGCCTGGAGGCCCCGATCAGGGCGTAACACTGAAGCTTTCTTT
NA	TRBV5-4	TRBD1	TRBJ2-5	CASSLQGQGSIQYF	TGTGCCAGCAGCTTGCAAGGACAGGGGTCGATCCAGTACTTC
few	TRBV9	TRBD1	TRBJ1-2	CASSFLGQGNYGYTF	TGTGCCAGCAGCTTTCTGGGACAGGGTAACTATGGCTACACCTTC
NA	TRBV7-2	TRBD2	TRBJ2-5	CASSPDIRGAQYF	TGTGCCAGCAGCCCAGACATCCGGGGGGCCCAGTACTTC
NA	TRBV18	TRBD1	TRBJ1-5	CASSPETGFNQPQHF	TGTGCCAGCTCACCCGAGACAGGGTTCAATCAGCCCCAGCATTTT
NA	TRBV9	NA	TRBJ2-5	CASSVAVQETQYF	TGTGCCAGCAGCGTAGCCGTGCAAGAGACCCAGTACTTC
few	TRBV6-5	NA	TRBJ1-4	CASSLSGGSGSKLFF	TGTGCCAGCAGCCTATCCGGGGGGAGTGGAAGCAAACTGTTTTTT
NA	TRBV11-2	TRBD2	TRBJ2-7	CASSLASGGRDEQYF	TGTGCCAGCAGCTTAGCTAGCGGAGGCAGAGACGAGCAGTACTTC
NA	TRBV11-2	NA	TRBJ2-5	CASSWGVQGMGETQYF	TGTGCCAGCAGCTGGGGGGTCCAGGGAATGGGAGAGACCCAGTACTTC
NA	TRBV5-4	TRBD2	TRBJ2-7	CASSLAGGRSDEQYF	TGTGCCAGCAGCTTGGCGGGGGGGCGATCCGACGAGCAGTACTTC
few	TRBV30	NA	TRBJ1-5	CAWSFGGESNQPQHF	TGTGCCTGGAGTTTTGGCGGTGAAAGCAATCAGCCCCAGCATTTT
few	TRBV2	TRBD1	TRBJ2-7	CASSEAVAGGGEQYF	TGTGCCAGCAGTGAAGCGGTGGCAGGGGGCGGCGAGCAGTACTTC
few	TRBV11-2	TRBD1	TRBJ2-2	CASSLAGQGNTGELFF	TGTGCCAGCAGCTTAGCCGGACAGGGAAACACCGGGGAGCTGTTTTTT
NA	TRBV2	NA	TRBJ1-2	CASSGGTTLPHTF	TGTGCCAGCAGTGGGGGGACAACCCTTCCTCACACCTTC
NA	TRBV15	TRBD2	TRBJ2-7	CATSRDRVAGESYEQYF	TGTGCCACCAGCAGAGATAGAGTAGCGGGAGAGTCCTACGAGCAGTACTTC
NA	TRBV29-1	NA	TRBJ2-2	CSVAGLLTTGELFF	TGCAGCGTTGCGGGTCTACTGACGACCGGGGAGCTGTTTTTT
NA	TRBV5-1	TRBD1	TRBJ1-1	CASTLDRANTEAFF	TGCGCCAGCACCCTAGACAGGGCGAACACTGAAGCTTTCTTT
NA	TRBV5-4	TRBD2	TRBJ2-1	CASRSSGGGPYNEQFF	TGTGCCAGCAGGTCCAGCGGGGGGGGTCCCTACAATGAGCAGTTCTTC
few	TRBV9	TRBD1	TRBJ1-4	CASSPTTGGIGEKLFF	TGTGCCAGCAGCCCGACTACAGGGGGCATAGGTGAAAAACTGTTTTTT
NA	TRBV2	TRBD2	TRBJ2-5	CASSELAGEAETQYF	TGTGCCAGCAGTGAACTAGCGGGAGAGGCAGAGACCCAGTACTTC
NA	TRBV1	NA	TRBJ2-7	CTSSHGPRREQYF	TGCACCAGCAGCCATGGGCCAAGGAGGGAGCAGTACTTC
few	TRBV29-1	NA	TRBJ2-5	CSVGQTQETQYF	TGCAGCGTTGGACAGACACAAGAGACCCAGTACTTC